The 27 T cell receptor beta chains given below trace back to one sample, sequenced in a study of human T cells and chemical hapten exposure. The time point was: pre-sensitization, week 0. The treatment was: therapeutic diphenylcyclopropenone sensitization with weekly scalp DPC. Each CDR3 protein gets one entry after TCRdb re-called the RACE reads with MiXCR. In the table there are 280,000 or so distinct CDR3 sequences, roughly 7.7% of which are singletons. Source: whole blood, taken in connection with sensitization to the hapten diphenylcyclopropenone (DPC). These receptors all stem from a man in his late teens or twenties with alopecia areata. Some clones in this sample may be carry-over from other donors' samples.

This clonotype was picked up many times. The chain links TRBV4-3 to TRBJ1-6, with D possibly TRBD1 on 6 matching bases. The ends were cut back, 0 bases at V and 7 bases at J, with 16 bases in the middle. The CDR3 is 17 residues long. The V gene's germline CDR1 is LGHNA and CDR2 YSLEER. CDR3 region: CASSQDRRGTGNSPLHF. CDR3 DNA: TGCGCCAGCAGCCAAGATCGAAGGGGGACGGGGAATTCACCCCTCCACTTT.

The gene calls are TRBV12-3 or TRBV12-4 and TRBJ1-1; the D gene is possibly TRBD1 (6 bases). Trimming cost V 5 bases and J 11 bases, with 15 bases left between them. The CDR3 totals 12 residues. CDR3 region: CASSPQGSVAFF. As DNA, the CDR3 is TGTGCCAGCAGTCCACAGGGTTCAGTGGCTTTCTTT.

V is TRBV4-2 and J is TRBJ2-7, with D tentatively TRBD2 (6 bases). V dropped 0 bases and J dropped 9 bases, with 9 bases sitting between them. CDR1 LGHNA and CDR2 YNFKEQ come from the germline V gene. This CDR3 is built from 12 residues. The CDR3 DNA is TGTGCCAGCAGCCAAGAGCGGGAAGCGCAGTACTTC. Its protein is CASSQEREAQYF.

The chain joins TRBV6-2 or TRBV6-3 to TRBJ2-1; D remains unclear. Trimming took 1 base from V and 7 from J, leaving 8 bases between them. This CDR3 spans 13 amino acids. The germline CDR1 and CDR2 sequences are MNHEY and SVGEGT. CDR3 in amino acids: CASSYWGRNEQFF. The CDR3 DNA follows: TGTGCCAGCAGTTACTGGGGTCGTAATGAGCAGTTCTTC.

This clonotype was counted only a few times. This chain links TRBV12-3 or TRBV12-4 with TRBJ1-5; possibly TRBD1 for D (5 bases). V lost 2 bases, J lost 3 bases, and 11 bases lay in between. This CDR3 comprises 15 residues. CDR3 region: CASSLRGSYNQPQHF. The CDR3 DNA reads TGTGCCAGCAGTTTAAGGGGCTCCTACAATCAGCCCCAGCATTTT.

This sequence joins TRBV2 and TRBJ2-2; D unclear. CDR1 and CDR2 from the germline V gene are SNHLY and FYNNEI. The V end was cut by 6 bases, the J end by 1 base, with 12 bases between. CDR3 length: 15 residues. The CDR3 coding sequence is TGTGCCAGCAGACAGATTGTAAAGAACACCGGGGAGCTGTTTTTT. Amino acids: CASRQIVKNTGELFF.

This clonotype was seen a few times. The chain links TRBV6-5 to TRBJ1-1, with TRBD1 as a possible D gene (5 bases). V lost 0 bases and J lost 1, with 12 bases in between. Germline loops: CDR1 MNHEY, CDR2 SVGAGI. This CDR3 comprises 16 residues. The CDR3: CASSYSLGTRNTEAFF. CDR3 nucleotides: TGTGCCAGCAGTTACTCGTTAGGGACCCGGAACACTGAAGCTTTCTTT.

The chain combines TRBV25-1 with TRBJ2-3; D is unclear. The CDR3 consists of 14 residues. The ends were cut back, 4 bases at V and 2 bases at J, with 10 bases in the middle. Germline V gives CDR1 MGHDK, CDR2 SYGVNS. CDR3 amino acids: CASSGKGPTDTQYF. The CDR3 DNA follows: TGTGCCAGCAGTGGTAAAGGTCCCACAGATACGCAGTATTTT. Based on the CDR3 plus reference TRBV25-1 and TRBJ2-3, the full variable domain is EADIYQTPRYLVIGTGKKITLECSQTMGHDKMYWYQQDPGMELHLIHYSYGVNSTEKGDLSSESTVSRIRTEHFPLTLESARPSHTSQYLCASSGKGPTDTQYFGPGTRLTVL.

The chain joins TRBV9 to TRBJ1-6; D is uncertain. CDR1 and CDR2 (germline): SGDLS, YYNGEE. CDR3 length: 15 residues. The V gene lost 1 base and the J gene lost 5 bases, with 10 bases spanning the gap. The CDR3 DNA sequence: TGTGCCAGCAGCGTACGTCTGGGAAATAATTCACCCCTCCACTTT. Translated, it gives CASSVRLGNNSPLHF.

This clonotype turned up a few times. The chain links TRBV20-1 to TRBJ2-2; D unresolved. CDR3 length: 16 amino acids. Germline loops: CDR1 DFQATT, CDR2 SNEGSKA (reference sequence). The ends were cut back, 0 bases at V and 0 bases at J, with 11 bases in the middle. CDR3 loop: CSARDMNGANTGELFF. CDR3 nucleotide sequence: TGCAGTGCTAGAGATATGAACGGAGCGAACACCGGGGAGCTGTTTTTT.

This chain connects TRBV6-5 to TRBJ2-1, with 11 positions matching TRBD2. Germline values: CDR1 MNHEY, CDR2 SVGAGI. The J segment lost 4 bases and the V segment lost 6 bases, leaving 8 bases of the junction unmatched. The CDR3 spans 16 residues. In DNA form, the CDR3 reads TGTGCCAGCAGAGGAACCGGGACTAGCGGTTACAATGAGCAGTTCTTC. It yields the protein CASRGTGTSGYNEQFF.

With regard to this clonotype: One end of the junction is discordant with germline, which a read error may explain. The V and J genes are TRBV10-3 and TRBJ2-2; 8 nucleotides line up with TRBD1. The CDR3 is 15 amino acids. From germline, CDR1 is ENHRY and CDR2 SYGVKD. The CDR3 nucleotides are TGTGCCGTCCGAAGACAGGGGCCGAACACCGGGCAGCTGTTTTTT. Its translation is CAVRRQGPNTGQLFF.

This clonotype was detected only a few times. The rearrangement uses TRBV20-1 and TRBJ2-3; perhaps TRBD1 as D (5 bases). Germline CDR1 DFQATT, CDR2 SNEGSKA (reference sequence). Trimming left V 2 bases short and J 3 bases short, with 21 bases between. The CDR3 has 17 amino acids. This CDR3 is CSARSQRGRASTDTQYF. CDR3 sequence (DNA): TGCAGTGCTAGATCACAACGTGGCAGGGCGTCGACAGATACGCAGTATTTT.

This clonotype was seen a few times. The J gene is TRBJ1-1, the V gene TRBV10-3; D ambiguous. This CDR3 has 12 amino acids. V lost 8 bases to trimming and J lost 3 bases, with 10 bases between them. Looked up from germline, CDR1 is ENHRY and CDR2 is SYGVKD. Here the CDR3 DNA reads TGTGCCATCGCTCTTAGGGACACTGAAGCTTTCTTT. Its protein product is CAIALRDTEAFF.

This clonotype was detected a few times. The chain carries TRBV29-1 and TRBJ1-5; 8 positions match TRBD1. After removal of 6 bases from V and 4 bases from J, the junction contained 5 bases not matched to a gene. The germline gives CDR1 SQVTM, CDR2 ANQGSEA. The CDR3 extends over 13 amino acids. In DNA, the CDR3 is TGCAGCGTCCGGGGACAGGAGAATCAGCCCCAGCATTTT. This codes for CSVRGQENQPQHF.

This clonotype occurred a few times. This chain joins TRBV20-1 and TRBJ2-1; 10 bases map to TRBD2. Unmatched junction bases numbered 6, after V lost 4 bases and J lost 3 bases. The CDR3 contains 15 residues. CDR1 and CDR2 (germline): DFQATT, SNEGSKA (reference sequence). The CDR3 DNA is TGCAGTGCTAAACTAGCGGGGCTCGGCTACAATGAGCAGTTCTTC. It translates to CSAKLAGLGYNEQFF.

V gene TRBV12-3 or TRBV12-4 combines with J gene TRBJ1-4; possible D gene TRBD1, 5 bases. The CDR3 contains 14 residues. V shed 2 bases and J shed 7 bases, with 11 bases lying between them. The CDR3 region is CASSLSQGTEKLFF. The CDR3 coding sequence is TGTGCCAGCAGTTTAAGTCAGGGAACTGAAAAACTGTTTTTT.

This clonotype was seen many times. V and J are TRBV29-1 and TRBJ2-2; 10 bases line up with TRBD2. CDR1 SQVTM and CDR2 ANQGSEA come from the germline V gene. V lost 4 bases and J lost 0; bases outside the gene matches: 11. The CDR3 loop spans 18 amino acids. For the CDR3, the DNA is TGCAGCGTTGGCCTCAGACTAGCGGGCGAAGCGAACACCGGGGAGCTGTTTTTT. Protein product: CSVGLRLAGEANTGELFF.

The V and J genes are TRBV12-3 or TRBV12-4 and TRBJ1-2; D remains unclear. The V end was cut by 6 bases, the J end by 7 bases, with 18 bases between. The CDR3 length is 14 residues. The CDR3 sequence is CASSPGVLSGGYTF. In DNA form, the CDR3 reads TGTGCCAGCAGCCCCGGAGTCCTTTCGGGTGGCTACACCTTC.

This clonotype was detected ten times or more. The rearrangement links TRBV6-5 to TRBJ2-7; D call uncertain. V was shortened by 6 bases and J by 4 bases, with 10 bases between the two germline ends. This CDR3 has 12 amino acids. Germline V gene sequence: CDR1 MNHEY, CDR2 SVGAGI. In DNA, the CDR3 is TGTGCCAGCAGCCCCGGACCGTACGAGCAGTACTTC. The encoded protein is CASSPGPYEQYF.

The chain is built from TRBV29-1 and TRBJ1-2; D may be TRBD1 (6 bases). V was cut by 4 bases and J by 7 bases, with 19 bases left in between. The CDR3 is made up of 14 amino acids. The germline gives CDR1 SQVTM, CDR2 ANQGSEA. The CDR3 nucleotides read TGCAGCGTTGCCCCCATAGGGGGTGCGGGTGGCTACACCTTC. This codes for CSVAPIGGAGGYTF.

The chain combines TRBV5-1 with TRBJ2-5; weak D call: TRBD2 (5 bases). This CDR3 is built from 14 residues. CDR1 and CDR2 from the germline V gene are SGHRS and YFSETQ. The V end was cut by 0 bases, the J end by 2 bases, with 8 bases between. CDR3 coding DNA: TGCGCCAGCAGCTTGGGACCGGGGCAAGAGACCCAGTACTTC. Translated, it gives CASSLGPGQETQYF.

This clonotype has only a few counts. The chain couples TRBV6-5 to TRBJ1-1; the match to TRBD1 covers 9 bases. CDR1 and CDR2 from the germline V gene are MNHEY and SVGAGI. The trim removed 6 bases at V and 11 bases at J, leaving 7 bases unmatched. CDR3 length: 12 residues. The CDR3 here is CASRKGQGKAFF. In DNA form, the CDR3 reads TGTGCCAGCAGGAAGGGACAGGGAAAGGCTTTCTTT.

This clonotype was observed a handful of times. The CDR3 bases are TGTGCCAGCATAAGGGGCAGGGAGCAGTATTTT. It is translated as CASIRGREQYF. This chain joins TRBV2 and TRBJ2-3; maybe TRBD1 (5 bases). Trimming left V 7 bases short and J 11 bases short, with 13 bases between. Germline assignment: CDR1 SNHLY and CDR2 FYNNEI. This CDR3 region has 11 residues. Variable domain in full (rest from reference TRBV2 and TRBJ2-3): EPEVTQTPSHQVTQMGQEVILRCVPISNHLYFYWYRQILGQKVEFLVSFYNNEISEKSEIFDDQFSVERPDGSNFTLKIRSTKLEDSAMYFCASIRGREQYFGPGTRLTVL.

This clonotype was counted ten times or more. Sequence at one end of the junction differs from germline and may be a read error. The CDR3 region is CASISGDRPSTDTQYF. CDR3 DNA: TGTGCCAGCATCTCAGGGGACCGACCTAGCACGGATACGCAGTATTTT. The chain couples TRBV28 to TRBJ2-3, with D possibly matching TRBD1 (6 bases). Germline CDR1 and CDR2: MDHEN and SYDVKM. The CDR3 spans 16 residues.

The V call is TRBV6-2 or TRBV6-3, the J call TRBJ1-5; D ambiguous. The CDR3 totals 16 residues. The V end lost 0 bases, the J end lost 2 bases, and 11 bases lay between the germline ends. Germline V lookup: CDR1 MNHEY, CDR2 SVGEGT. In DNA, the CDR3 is TGTGCCAGCAGTTACTCTAGGTCGATTGGCAATCAGCCCCAGCATTTT. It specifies CASSYSRSIGNQPQHF.

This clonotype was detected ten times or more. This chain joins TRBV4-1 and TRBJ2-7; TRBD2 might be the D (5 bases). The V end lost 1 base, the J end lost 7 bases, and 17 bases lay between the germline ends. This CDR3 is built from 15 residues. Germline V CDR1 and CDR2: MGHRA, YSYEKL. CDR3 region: CASSQGRRNTGEQYF. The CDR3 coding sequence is TGCGCCAGCAGCCAAGGCCGTAGAAATACGGGGGAGCAGTACTTC.